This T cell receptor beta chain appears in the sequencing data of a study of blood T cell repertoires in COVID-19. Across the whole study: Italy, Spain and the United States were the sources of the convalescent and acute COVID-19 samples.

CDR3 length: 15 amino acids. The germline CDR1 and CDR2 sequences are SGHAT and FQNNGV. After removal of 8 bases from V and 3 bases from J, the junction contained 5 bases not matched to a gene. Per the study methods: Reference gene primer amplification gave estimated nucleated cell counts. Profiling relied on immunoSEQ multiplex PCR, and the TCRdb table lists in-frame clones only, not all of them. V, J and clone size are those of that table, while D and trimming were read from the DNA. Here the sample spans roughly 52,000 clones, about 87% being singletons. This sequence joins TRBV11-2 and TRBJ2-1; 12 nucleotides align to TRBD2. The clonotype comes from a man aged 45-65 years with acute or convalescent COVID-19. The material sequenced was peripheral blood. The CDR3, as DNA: TGTGCCAGCGCCCCGACTAGCGGGAGCTACAATGAGCAGTTCTTC. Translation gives CASAPTSGSYNEQFF.